This T cell receptor beta chain was identified during a study of cytomegalovirus exposure and HLA in healthy donors. The CDR3 consists of 14 residues. Germline CDR1 is MNHEY and CDR2 is SMNVEV (reference sequence). With 2 bases removed from V and 4 bases from J, the gap between germline ends came to 11 bases. As regards this clone: As yet, its antigen is unknown.

Study conclusions and caveats: Rare TCR sequences predominated, though certain public TCRs were found in many donors.

Data came from immunoSEQ multiplex PCR; TCRdb stores just in-frame clones and leaves some out. This table has 120,000 to 150,000 clones, just over 90% appearing once. The clonotype originates from a man between 18 and 35 years old in good health and CMV-seronegative. Sequencing input: PBMCs. This sequence joins TRBV27 and TRBJ1-2; possibly TRBD1 for D (5 bases). The CDR3 loop reads CASSLSREAYGYTF. CDR3 DNA: TGTGCCAGCAGTTTAAGCAGGGAGGCCTATGGCTACACCTTC.